This T cell receptor beta chain was captured by sequencing in a study of T cell responses to AZD1222 COVID-19 vaccine. Sequenced by immunoSEQ multiplex PCR; TCRdb stores in-frame clones only, minus some. Among roughly 100,000 clones listed, nearly 90% were seen once. A word on this clone: The antigen remains undetermined.

This CDR3 is built from 14 residues. The J segment lost 6 bases and the V segment lost 3 bases, leaving 8 bases of the junction unmatched. The germline V gene encodes CDR1 SGHDT and CDR2 YYEEEE. Study results and caveats: Unmutated regions of variants are reportedly targeted by nearly half of spike-specific TCRs. Repertoire sampling was restricted to post-peak T cell response timepoints. Vaccine-related CD4 TCRs covered spike, predominating at 160-218 and 743-854.

Sample: peripheral blood, taken 28 days after the second AZD1222 dose. This TCR was recovered from an adult who received the AZD1222 COVID-19 vaccine. V gene TRBV5-6 combines with J gene TRBJ2-7, with 8 nucleotides matching TRBD1. The CDR3 DNA reads TGTGCCAGCAGCTCGGAGACAGGGGAAAGCGAGCAGTACTTC. Amino acid sequence: CASSSETGESEQYF.